These 24 T cell receptor beta chains were all obtained from the same sample, sequenced in a study of blood T cell repertoires in COVID-19 (dated by TCRdb to the early 2020s). Library prep was done by the immunoSEQ multiplex PCR assay. The source is immuneACCESS, and TCRdb retained only in-frame sequences with V and J called. Part of the clones is not carried over; for the studies checked, unresolved V genes explain less than half of this, and the remainder is unexplained. In this sample the table shows approximately 440,000 clones, about 91% of which occur a single time. The ten largest clonotypes hold roughly 12% of the sample. The sequencing input was peripheral blood. The source of these receptors is a woman aged 45-65 years with COVID-19, enrolled during active disease.

The V call is TRBV11-2, the J call TRBJ2-7; 7 nucleotides agree with TRBD1. V shed 1 base, J shed 2 bases, and the junction held 2 bases outside the gene matches. The CDR3 has 14 residues. In germline, CDR1 is SGHAT, CDR2 FQNNGV. The CDR3 here is CASSLGRGTYEQYF. The CDR3, as DNA: TGTGCCAGCAGCTTAGGCAGGGGGACCTACGAGCAGTACTTC.

As DNA, the CDR3 is TGTGCCAGCAGCGTTGGGACAGCCCAAGAGACCCAGTACTTC. Amino acid sequence: CASSVGTAQETQYF. The chain links TRBV11-2 to TRBJ2-5; 7 nucleotides match TRBD1. Germline V lookup: CDR1 SGHAT, CDR2 FQNNGV. V lost 5 bases, J lost 1 base, and 4 bases stayed unmatched. The CDR3 sequence is 14 residues long.

This clone was seen only a few times. The CDR3 reads CASSLGGGVGYTF. The CDR3 nucleotides are TGTGCCAGCAGCTTAGGCGGTGGAGTTGGCTACACCTTC. The rearrangement uses TRBV11-3 and TRBJ1-2; D unresolved. This CDR3 has 13 residues. The V end was cut by 1 base, the J end by 7 bases, with 10 bases between. Germline V gene lookup returns CDR1 SGHNT and CDR2 YENEEA.

The CDR3 region is CASSGGQLNTEAFF. CDR3 nucleotides: TGTGCCAGTAGTGGCGGACAGTTGAACACTGAAGCTTTCTTT. J is TRBJ1-1 and V is TRBV19; D may be TRBD1 (6 bases). There are 14 residues in the CDR3. The germline gives CDR1 LNHDA, CDR2 SQIVND (reference sequence). V lost 5 bases and J 0 bases, leaving 10 bases between the germline ends.

V is TRBV27 and J is TRBJ2-2; TRBD1 might be the D (6 bases). The CDR3 has 18 residues. V was pared by 2 bases and J by 1 base, with 17 bases between. The germline CDR1 and CDR2 sequences are MNHEY and SMNVEV (reference sequence). CDR3 coding DNA: TGTGCCAGCAGTTTAGGGGCAGGACAGTCGGGGAACACCGGGGAGCTGTTTTTT. Residues: CASSLGAGQSGNTGELFF.

The rearrangement uses TRBV30 and TRBJ1-2, with unresolved D. The V gene lost 4 bases and the J gene lost 5 bases, with 23 bases spanning the gap. Germline lookup yields CDR1 GTSNPN and CDR2 SVGIG (reference sequence). The CDR3 sequence is 16 residues long. The CDR3 DNA sequence: TGTGCCTGGACCTCTCTTAGGCAGGCCCCGTTTTATGGCTACACCTTC. Translation gives CAWTSLRQAPFYGYTF. Drawing the rest from reference TRBV30 and TRBJ1-2, the complete variable domain is SQTIHQWPATLVQPVGSPLSLECTVEGTSNPNLYWYRQAAGRGLQLLFYSVGIGQISSEVPQNLSASRPQDRQFILSSKKLLLSDSGFYLCAWTSLRQAPFYGYTFGSGTRLTVV.

This clone has just a few counts. The V gene is TRBV19, the J gene TRBJ1-4, with D possibly TRBD1 on 6 matching bases. In germline, CDR1 is LNHDA, CDR2 SQIVND (reference sequence). The germline V and J ends were trimmed by 5 bases and 5 bases, with 30 bases remaining between them. This CDR3 contains 20 residues. The CDR3 sequence: CASSGGLTLGREDENEKLFF. Here the CDR3 DNA reads TGTGCCAGTAGTGGGGGCCTTACGTTGGGGCGAGAGGATGAGAATGAAAAACTGTTTTTT.

The J gene is TRBJ1-1, the V gene TRBV18; no clear D gene. V lost 3 bases and J lost 3, with 8 bases in between. The CDR3 consists of 13 residues. Germline V CDR1 and CDR2: KGHSH, LQKENI. In DNA form, the CDR3 reads TGTGCCAGCTCACCCAGAATTCACACTGAAGCTTTCTTT. It codes for CASSPRIHTEAFF.

The chain carries TRBV19 and TRBJ1-3; tentative D call: TRBD1 (5 bases). The CDR3 totals 13 residues. The V end lost 8 bases, the J end lost 4 bases, and 12 bases lay between the germline ends. CDR1 and CDR2 from the germline V gene are LNHDA and SQIVND (reference sequence). The CDR3 region has the DNA TGTGCCAGTGGACAATCAAGGGGAAACACCATATATTTT. Amino acid sequence: CASGQSRGNTIYF.

The J gene is TRBJ2-3, the V gene TRBV30, with 7 bases that match TRBD2. The germline V gene encodes CDR1 GTSNPN and CDR2 SVGIG (reference sequence). J lost 6 bases, V lost 7 bases, and 10 bases had no gene match. This CDR3 comprises 13 residues. CDR3: CASRARGGDTQYF. The CDR3 nucleotides are TGTGCCTCCCGGGCCCGGGGAGGGGATACGCAGTATTTT.

The chain uses TRBV24-1 and TRBJ1-5; D possibly corresponds to TRBD1 (5 bases). The germline CDR1 and CDR2 sequences are KGHDR and SFDVKD. The ends were cut back, 10 bases at V and 3 bases at J, with 12 bases in the middle. There are 13 residues in the CDR3. The CDR3 region has the DNA TGTGCCACAGCGGCGGGGACCAATCAGCCCCAGCATTTT. Translation gives CATAAGTNQPQHF.

The rearrangement joins TRBV3-1 (or the pseudogene TRBV3-2) to TRBJ2-3; D call uncertain. The CDR3 totals 13 residues. CDR1 is LGHDT, CDR2 YNNKEL, per germline (reference sequence). Trimming removed 0 bases at V and 2 bases at J, with 3 bases between. The CDR3 region is CASSQDFTDTQYF. CDR3 nucleotide sequence: TGTGCCAGCAGCCAAGACTTCACAGATACGCAGTATTTT.

The V call is TRBV9, the J call TRBJ1-2; 8 bases are shared with TRBD1. This CDR3 is 15 amino acids long. Germline CDR1 SGDLS, CDR2 YYNGEE. Trimming cost V 7 bases and J 3 bases; bases outside gene matches: 11. The CDR3 reads CASGQGASSYYGYTF. The CDR3 bases are TGTGCCAGCGGGCAGGGGGCGAGCTCGTACTATGGCTACACCTTC.

The CDR3 loop is CASSPRGAGGSGEQFF. The CDR3 DNA is TGTGCCAGCAGCCCCCGAGGAGCGGGGGGGAGCGGTGAGCAGTTCTTC. The chain carries TRBV9 and TRBJ2-1; 10 bases are shared with TRBD2. Germline V gives CDR1 SGDLS, CDR2 YYNGEE. This CDR3 has 16 residues. Trimming cost V 4 bases and J 9 bases; bases outside gene matches: 13.

The rearrangement joins TRBV29-1 to TRBJ1-4; D may be TRBD1 (5 bases). Trimming left V 4 bases short and J 6 bases short, with 12 bases between. Germline CDR1 and CDR2: SQVTM and ANQGSEA. This CDR3 contains 13 residues. In DNA, the CDR3 is TGCAGCGTTGTAGGGGCGGGGGATGAAAAACTGTTTTTT. It is translated as CSVVGAGDEKLFF. Drawing the rest from reference TRBV29-1 and TRBJ1-4, the complete variable domain is SAVISQKPSRDICQRGTSLTIQCQVDSQVTMMFWYRQQPGQSLTLIATANQGSEATYESGFVIDKFPISRPNLTFSTLTVSNMSPEDSSIYLCSVVGAGDEKLFFGSGTQLSVL.

The chain employs TRBV19 and TRBJ1-1, with D perhaps matching TRBD1 (5 bases). Trimming removed 2 bases at V and 1 base at J, with 11 bases between. This CDR3 contains 15 residues. Germline CDR1 LNHDA, CDR2 SQIVND (reference sequence). The CDR3 bases are TGTGCCAGTAGTATATATTCGCAGGGGAACACTGAAGCTTTCTTT. It encodes CASSIYSQGNTEAFF.

The CDR3 region is CASSISKGFYEQYF. As DNA, the CDR3 is TGTGCCAGTAGTATCAGTAAGGGGTTCTACGAGCAGTACTTC. The V call is TRBV19, the J call TRBJ2-7; D is possibly TRBD1 (5 bases). This CDR3 contains 14 residues. V dropped 3 bases and J dropped 3 bases, with 12 bases sitting between them. Looked up from germline, CDR1 is LNHDA and CDR2 is SQIVND (reference sequence). The complete variable domain, with remaining parts taken from reference TRBV19 and TRBJ2-7, reads DGGITQSPKYLFRKEGQNVTLSCEQNLNHDAMYWYRQDPGQGLRLIYYSQIVNDFQKGDIAEGYSVSREKKESFPLTVTSAQKNPTAFYLCASSISKGFYEQYFGPGTRLTVT.

This chain joins TRBV19 and TRBJ1-1, with 9 bases matching TRBD1. This CDR3 is 15 amino acids long. J was trimmed by 4 bases and V by 5 bases; bases with no gene match: 8. Germline CDR1 is LNHDA and CDR2 is SQIVND (reference sequence). For the CDR3, the DNA is TGTGCCAGTAGTCCGGGACAGGGAGGGGGCACTGAAGCTTTCTTT. It yields the protein CASSPGQGGGTEAFF. The variable domain in full, with the rest retrieved from reference TRBV19 and TRBJ1-1, is DGGITQSPKYLFRKEGQNVTLSCEQNLNHDAMYWYRQDPGQGLRLIYYSQIVNDFQKGDIAEGYSVSREKKESFPLTVTSAQKNPTAFYLCASSPGQGGGTEAFFGQGTRLTVV.

The sample holds a few counts of this clone. The chain has TRBV11-2 and TRBJ1-2; D gene ambiguous. The CDR3 has 14 residues. Germline V gene sequence: CDR1 SGHAT, CDR2 FQNNGV. V dropped 5 bases and J dropped 8 bases, with 18 bases sitting between them. The CDR3, as DNA: TGTGCCAGCAGCCTCGGACGGAGGGCTACCGGCTACACCTTC. It specifies CASSLGRRATGYTF.

The V gene is TRBV5-7, the J gene TRBJ2-7, with D uncertain. TRBV5-7 is an ORF, with its function uncertain. The CDR3 sequence is 11 residues long. V lost 2 bases, J lost 6 bases, and 6 bases lay in between. The CDR3 reads CASSLMAEQYF. The CDR3 bases are TGTGCCAGCAGCTTAATGGCCGAGCAGTACTTC.

V is TRBV13 and J is TRBJ2-3; 9 positions match TRBD2. The CDR3 runs to 16 residues. The V gene's germline CDR1 is PRHDT and CDR2 FYEKMQ (reference sequence). The V and J ends lost 10 bases and 0 bases, in that order; junction bases with no gene match: 11. This CDR3 is CATAGLAFDSTDTQYF. The CDR3 bases are TGTGCCACAGCGGGACTAGCCTTCGATAGCACAGATACGCAGTATTTT.

The gene calls are TRBV3-1 (or the pseudogene TRBV3-2) and TRBJ1-3; TRBD1 matches 7 bases. V dropped 6 bases and J dropped 4; count of bases not matched to a gene: 9. Germline CDR1 reads LGHDT; CDR2 reads YNNKEL (reference sequence). There are 15 residues in the CDR3. The CDR3 DNA reads as TGTGCCAGCAGTCCAAGGGGGCTCGGAGGAAACACCATATATTTT. Protein: CASSPRGLGGNTIYF.

This chain links TRBV7-2 with TRBJ1-2; maybe TRBD1 (5 bases). Trimming took off 3 bases at V and 6 bases at J, with 17 bases between the two ends. CDR1 SGHTA and CDR2 FQGNSA come from the germline V gene. The CDR3 consists of 15 residues. The CDR3 protein is CASSFAHAQGHGYTF. In nucleotides, the CDR3 is TGTGCCAGCAGCTTTGCCCACGCCCAGGGCCATGGCTACACCTTC.

This chain joins TRBV2 and TRBJ2-1; 7 bases map to TRBD1. Unmatched junction bases numbered 2, after V lost 8 bases and J lost 7 bases. The CDR3 has 11 amino acids. Germline values: CDR1 SNHLY, CDR2 FYNNEI. In nucleotides, the CDR3 is TGTGCCAGCTCCAGGGGGAATGAGCAGTTCTTC. Translating it yields CASSRGNEQFF.